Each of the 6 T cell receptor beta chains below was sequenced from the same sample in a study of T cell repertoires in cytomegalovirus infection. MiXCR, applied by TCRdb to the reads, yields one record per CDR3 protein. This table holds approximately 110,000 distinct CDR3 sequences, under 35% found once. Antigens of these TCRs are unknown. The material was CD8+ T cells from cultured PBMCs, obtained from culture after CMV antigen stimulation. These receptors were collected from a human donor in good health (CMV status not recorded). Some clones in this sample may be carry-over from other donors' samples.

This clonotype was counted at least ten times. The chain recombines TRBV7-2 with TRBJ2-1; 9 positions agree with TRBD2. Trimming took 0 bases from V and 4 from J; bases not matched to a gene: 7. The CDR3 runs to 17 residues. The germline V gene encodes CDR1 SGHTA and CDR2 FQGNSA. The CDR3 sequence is CASSLAWPSGEYNEQFF. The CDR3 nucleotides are TGTGCCAGCAGCTTAGCGTGGCCTAGCGGGGAGTACAATGAGCAGTTCTTC. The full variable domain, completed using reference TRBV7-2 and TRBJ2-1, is GAGVSQSPSNKVTEKGKDVELRCDPISGHTALYWYRQSLGQGLEFLIYFQGNSAPDKSGLPSDRFSAERTGGSVSTLTIQRTQQEDSAVYLCASSLAWPSGEYNEQFFGPGTRLTVL.

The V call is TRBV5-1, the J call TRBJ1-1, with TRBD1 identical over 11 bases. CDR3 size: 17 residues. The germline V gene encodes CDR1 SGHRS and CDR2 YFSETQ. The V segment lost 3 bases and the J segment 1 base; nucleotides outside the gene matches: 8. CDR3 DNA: TGCGCCAGCAGCTCTTGGGGGACAGGGGGTCGGAACACTGAAGCTTTCTTT. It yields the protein CASSSWGTGGRNTEAFF.

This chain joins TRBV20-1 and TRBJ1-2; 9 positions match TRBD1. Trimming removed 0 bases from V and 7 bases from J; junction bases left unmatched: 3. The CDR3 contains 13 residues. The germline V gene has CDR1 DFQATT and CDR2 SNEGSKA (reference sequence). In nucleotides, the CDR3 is TGCAGTGCTAGAGATACAGGGGGCACTGGCTACACCTTC. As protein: CSARDTGGTGYTF.

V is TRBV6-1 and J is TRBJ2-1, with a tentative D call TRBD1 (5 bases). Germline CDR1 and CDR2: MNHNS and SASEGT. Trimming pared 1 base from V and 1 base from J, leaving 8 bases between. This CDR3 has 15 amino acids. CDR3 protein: CASSEGQGSYNEQFF. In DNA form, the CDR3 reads TGTGCCAGCAGTGAAGGGCAGGGTTCCTACAATGAGCAGTTCTTC.

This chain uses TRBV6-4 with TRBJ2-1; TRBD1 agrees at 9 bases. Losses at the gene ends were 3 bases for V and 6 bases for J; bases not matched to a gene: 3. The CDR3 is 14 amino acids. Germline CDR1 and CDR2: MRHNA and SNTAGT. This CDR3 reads CASSEGTGSNEQFF. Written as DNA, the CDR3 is TGTGCCAGCAGTGAGGGGACAGGGTCCAATGAGCAGTTCTTC.

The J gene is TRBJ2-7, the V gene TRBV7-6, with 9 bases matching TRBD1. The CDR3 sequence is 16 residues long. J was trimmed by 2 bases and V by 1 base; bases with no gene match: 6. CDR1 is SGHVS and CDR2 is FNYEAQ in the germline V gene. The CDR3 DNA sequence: TGTGCCAGCAGCTTAGTCACGGGACAGGGTACCTACGAGCAGTACTTC. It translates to CASSLVTGQGTYEQYF.